The T cell receptor beta chain under discussion was sequenced for a study of patients and donors after allogeneic stem cell transplantation (TCRdb year 2020). The library was obtained by RT-PCR. The run used a NextSeq 550. TCRdb itself trimmed the public reads at Q25 with fastp, ran MiXCR and retained productive beta chains. All rows with the same CDR3 protein become a single entry with the most common DNA and genes. Here the sample has 410,000 or so distinct CDR3 sequences; roughly 16% occur a single time. The ten most abundant clones make up 6% to 8% of the sample. This clonotype has only a few counts. There is no known antigen for this receptor. Base-call qualities are not available, and no considerably larger clone is one nucleotide away. The sequenced sample was blood, either unsorted or a sorted T cell fraction (not recorded which). The TCR sequence derives from a human donor who was either an allogeneic HSCT recipient or a stem cell or donor lymphocyte infusion donor (not recorded which). It is not recorded whose cells these are; they may come from a transplant donor.

The CDR3 has the sequence CASLRNTEAFF. The DNA sequence is TGTGCCAGCCTGCGGAACACTGAAGCTTTCTTT. Recombination linked TRBV6-5 to TRBJ1-1; a confident D gene designation cannot be given. The CDR3 spans 11 residues, from the cysteine through the phenylalanine. Kept here is only the CDR3 DNA, which spans 33 bases and is read in frame from base 1. The junction carries 5 bases between V and J, which are trimmed by 8 bases and 1 base respectively. The germline V gene yields MNHEY for CDR1 and SVGAGI for CDR2.